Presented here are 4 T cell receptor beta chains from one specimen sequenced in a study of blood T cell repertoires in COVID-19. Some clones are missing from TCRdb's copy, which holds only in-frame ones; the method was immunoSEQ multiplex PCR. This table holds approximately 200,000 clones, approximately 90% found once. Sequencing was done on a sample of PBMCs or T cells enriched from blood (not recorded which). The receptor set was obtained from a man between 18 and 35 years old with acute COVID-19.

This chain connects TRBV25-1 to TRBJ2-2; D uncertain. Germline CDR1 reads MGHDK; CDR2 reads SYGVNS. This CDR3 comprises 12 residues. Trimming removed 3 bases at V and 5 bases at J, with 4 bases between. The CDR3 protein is CASSDLTGELFF. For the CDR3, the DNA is TGTGCCAGCAGTGACTTAACCGGGGAGCTGTTTTTT.

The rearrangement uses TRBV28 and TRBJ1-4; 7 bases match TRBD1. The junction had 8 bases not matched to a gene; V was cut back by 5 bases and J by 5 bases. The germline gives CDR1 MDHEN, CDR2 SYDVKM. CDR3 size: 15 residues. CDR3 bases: TGTGCCAGCAGTCCCCCCGGGACAGAGAATGAAAAACTGTTTTTT. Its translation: CASSPPGTENEKLFF.

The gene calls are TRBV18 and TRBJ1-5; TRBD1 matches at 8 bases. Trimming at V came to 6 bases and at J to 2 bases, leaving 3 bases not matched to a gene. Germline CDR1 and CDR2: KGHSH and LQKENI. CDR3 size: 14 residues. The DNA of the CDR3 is TGTGCCAGCTCGCCGACAGGGGGCAATCAGCCCCAGCATTTT. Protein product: CASSPTGGNQPQHF. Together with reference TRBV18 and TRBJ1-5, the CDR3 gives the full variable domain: NAGVMQNPRHLVRRRGQEARLRCSPMKGHSHVYWYRQLPEEGLKFMVYLQKENIIDESGMPKERFSAEFPKEGPSILRIQQVVRGDSAAYFCASSPTGGNQPQHFGDGTRLSIL.

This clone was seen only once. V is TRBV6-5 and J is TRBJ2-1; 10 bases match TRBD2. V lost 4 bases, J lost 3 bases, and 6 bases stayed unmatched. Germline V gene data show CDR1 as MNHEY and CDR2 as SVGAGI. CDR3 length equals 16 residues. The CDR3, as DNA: TGTGCCAGCAGTTCCGGGACTAGCGCGAGCTACAATGAGCAGTTCTTC. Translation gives CASSSGTSASYNEQFF.